This section outlines one T cell receptor beta chain sequence together with its context. This sample stems from a study of blood T cell repertoires in COVID-19. Some clones are missing from TCRdb's copy, which holds only in-frame ones; the method was immunoSEQ multiplex PCR. The sample has roughly 77,000 clones, around 74% seen once. The V gene lost 3 bases and the J gene lost 5 bases, with 8 bases spanning the gap. The CDR3 runs to 14 residues. In germline, CDR1 is SGHTA, CDR2 FQGTGA. The source is a man aged 55 to 70 with COVID-19, enrolled during active disease. The V call is TRBV7-3, the J call TRBJ1-6; the D gene is possibly TRBD1 (6 bases). The specimen sequenced was peripheral blood. The CDR3 spells CASSLGADNSPLHF. As DNA, the CDR3 is TGTGCCAGCAGCTTGGGGGCCGATAATTCACCCCTCCACTTT.